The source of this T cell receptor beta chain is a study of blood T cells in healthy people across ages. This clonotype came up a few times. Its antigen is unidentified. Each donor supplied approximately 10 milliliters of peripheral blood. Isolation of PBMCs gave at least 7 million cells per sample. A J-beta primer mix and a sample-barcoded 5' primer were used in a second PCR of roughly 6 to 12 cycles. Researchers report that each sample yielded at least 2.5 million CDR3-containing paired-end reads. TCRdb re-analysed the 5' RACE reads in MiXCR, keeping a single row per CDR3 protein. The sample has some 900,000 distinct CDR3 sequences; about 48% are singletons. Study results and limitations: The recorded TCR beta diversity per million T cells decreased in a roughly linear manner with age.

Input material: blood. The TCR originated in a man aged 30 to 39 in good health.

The CDR3 spells CAWTVTVTGELFF. For the CDR3, the DNA is TGTGCCTGGACCGTCACAGTCACCGGGGAGCTGTTTTTT. The J gene is TRBJ2-2, the V gene TRBV30; D is unresolved. V dropped 4 bases and J dropped 4 bases, with 10 bases sitting between them. From germline, CDR1 is GTSNPN and CDR2 SVGIG (reference sequence). The CDR3 runs 13 residues.